This is a list of T cell receptor beta chains from one sample in a study of blood T cell repertoires in COVID-19. The assay was immunoSEQ multiplex PCR, and TCRdb's table has in-frame clones only and misses some. The sample lists a few hundred thousand clones; roughly 87% were seen once. Sequenced material: peripheral blood. The receptors here all came from a woman between 50 and 59 years old who had recovered from COVID-19. CDR3s include the opening cysteine and the closing phenylalanine or tryptophan. The order of the fields is V gene, clone size, CDR3 length, J gene, D gene, CDR3 DNA, CDR3 protein. A D gene is named only where the DNA matches it firmly. The size field is filled for only some rows; it gives once, few, many or a size class.

v_gene: TRBV5-1; abundance: .; len: 16; j_gene: TRBJ2-5; d_gene: .; CDR3nt: TGCGCCAGCAGCTCTACGGTTACCGGGTACCAAGAGACCCAGTACTTC; CDR3aa: CASSSTVTGYQETQYF
v_gene: TRBV9; abundance: .; len: 14; j_gene: TRBJ2-1; d_gene: .; CDR3nt: TGTGCCAGCAGCGAGAGCTCCACGTACAATGAGCAGTTCTTC; CDR3aa: CASSESSTYNEQFF
v_gene: TRBV30; abundance: .; len: 12; j_gene: TRBJ1-6; d_gene: .; CDR3nt: TGTGCCTGGACAGGGTTGGGTTCACCCCTCCACTTT; CDR3aa: CAWTGLGSPLHF
v_gene: TRBV24-1; abundance: .; len: 15; j_gene: TRBJ2-3; d_gene: TRBD1; CDR3nt: TGTGCCACCAGTGACCCGGGACAGAACACAGATACGCAGTATTTT; CDR3aa: CATSDPGQNTDTQYF
v_gene: TRBV6-6; abundance: .; len: 13; j_gene: TRBJ2-7; d_gene: .; CDR3nt: TGTGCCAGCAGTTCAGGGTTGGGCAACGAGCAGTACTTC; CDR3aa: CASSSGLGNEQYF
v_gene: TRBV3-1/TRBV3-2; abundance: .; len: 15; j_gene: TRBJ1-6; d_gene: .; CDR3nt: TGTGCCAGCAGCCTGGTCGCCGGGTATAATTCACCCCTCCACTTT; CDR3aa: CASSLVAGYNSPLHF
v_gene: TRBV4-3; abundance: once; len: 17; j_gene: TRBJ1-1; d_gene: .; CDR3nt: TGCGCCAGCAGCCAAGGGACAGAGGGACCGGGGAACACTGAAGCTTTCTTT; CDR3aa: CASSQGTEGPGNTEAFF
v_gene: TRBV30; abundance: .; len: 13; j_gene: TRBJ1-3; d_gene: .; CDR3nt: TGTGCCTGGAGTCCGGGGGTCGGAAACACCATATATTTT; CDR3aa: CAWSPGVGNTIYF
v_gene: TRBV4-1; abundance: .; len: 15; j_gene: TRBJ2-2; d_gene: .; CDR3nt: TGCGCCAGCGGGGGCAGGGGGGCGAACACCGGGGAGCTGTTTTTT; CDR3aa: CASGGRGANTGELFF
v_gene: TRBV7-8; abundance: .; len: 17; j_gene: TRBJ1-5; d_gene: TRBD1; CDR3nt: TGTGCCAGCAGCTTAGAGAAAACAGGGGTGAGCAATCAGCCCCAGCATTTT; CDR3aa: CASSLEKTGVSNQPQHF
v_gene: TRBV5-1; abundance: .; len: 14; j_gene: TRBJ1-2; d_gene: TRBD1; CDR3nt: TGCGCCAGCAGCCCGGAGGACAGGATCTATGGCTACACCTTC; CDR3aa: CASSPEDRIYGYTF
v_gene: TRBV5-1; abundance: .; len: 15; j_gene: TRBJ2-3; d_gene: TRBD2; CDR3nt: TGCGCCAGCAGCTTTCTAGCGGGGCACACAGATACGCAGTATTTT; CDR3aa: CASSFLAGHTDTQYF
v_gene: TRBV6-5; abundance: .; len: 14; j_gene: TRBJ2-5; d_gene: .; CDR3nt: TGTGCCAGCAGCCTCCCAGGGATTGGGGAGACCCAGTACTTC; CDR3aa: CASSLPGIGETQYF
v_gene: TRBV5-1; abundance: .; len: 15; j_gene: TRBJ2-7; d_gene: TRBD1; CDR3nt: TGCGCCAGCAGCTCAGTGACAGGGGGCATATACGAGCAGTACTTC; CDR3aa: CASSSVTGGIYEQYF
v_gene: TRBV9; abundance: once; len: 14; j_gene: TRBJ2-2; d_gene: .; CDR3nt: TGTGCCAGCAGCGAGCTATTGAACACCGGGGAGCTGTTTTTT; CDR3aa: CASSELLNTGELFF
v_gene: TRBV4-3; abundance: once; len: 16; j_gene: TRBJ2-1; d_gene: TRBD2; CDR3nt: TGCGCCAGCAGCCCGATAGCGGGAACTACCTACAATGAGCAGTTCTTC; CDR3aa: CASSPIAGTTYNEQFF
v_gene: TRBV6-5; abundance: few; len: 13; j_gene: TRBJ1-2; d_gene: .; CDR3nt: TGTGCCAGCAGACTCACAGGGAGTAGTGGCTACACCTTC; CDR3aa: CASRLTGSSGYTF
v_gene: TRBV7-9; abundance: .; len: 16; j_gene: TRBJ1-1; d_gene: .; CDR3nt: TGTGCCAGCAGCAACGACGGGGTGGGGATTAACACTGAAGCTTTCTTT; CDR3aa: CASSNDGVGINTEAFF
v_gene: TRBV19; abundance: .; len: 13; j_gene: TRBJ1-1; d_gene: .; CDR3nt: TGTGCCAGTAGTTTTCTTGGGGGGACTGAAGCTTTCTTT; CDR3aa: CASSFLGGTEAFF
v_gene: TRBV9; abundance: .; len: 15; j_gene: TRBJ1-2; d_gene: TRBD1; CDR3nt: TGTGCCAGCAGCGTAGGAGGCAGGGGGGTCGATGGCTACACCTTC; CDR3aa: CASSVGGRGVDGYTF
v_gene: TRBV7-2; abundance: .; len: 13; j_gene: TRBJ1-1; d_gene: TRBD1; CDR3nt: TGTGCCAGCAGCCGAGACAGGGCGGCTGAAGCTTTCTTT; CDR3aa: CASSRDRAAEAFF
v_gene: TRBV4-3; abundance: .; len: 15; j_gene: TRBJ2-5; d_gene: TRBD1; CDR3nt: TGCGCCAGCAGCCAAGGACAGGGTACGGGGGAGACCCAGTACTTC; CDR3aa: CASSQGQGTGETQYF
v_gene: TRBV28; abundance: once; len: 14; j_gene: TRBJ2-5; d_gene: .; CDR3nt: TGTGCCAGCAACCCTAGGGGGAACCAAGAGACCCAGTACTTC; CDR3aa: CASNPRGNQETQYF
v_gene: TRBV12-3/TRBV12-4; abundance: .; len: 13; j_gene: TRBJ2-3; d_gene: .; CDR3nt: TGTGCCAGCAGTTTACCCTACACAGATACGCAGTATTTT; CDR3aa: CASSLPYTDTQYF
v_gene: TRBV28; abundance: .; len: 13; j_gene: TRBJ1-2; d_gene: .; CDR3nt: TGTGCCAGCAGTATCGCGTCGATAAGTGGCTACACCTTC; CDR3aa: CASSIASISGYTF
v_gene: TRBV9; abundance: .; len: 14; j_gene: TRBJ1-1; d_gene: TRBD1; CDR3nt: TGTGCCAGCAGCGCCCCGACAGGGGCCACTGAAGCTTTCTTT; CDR3aa: CASSAPTGATEAFF
v_gene: TRBV24-1; abundance: .; len: 13; j_gene: TRBJ2-1; d_gene: .; CDR3nt: TGTGCCACCAGTGTCGTTTGGGGAGGCGAGCAGTTCTTC; CDR3aa: CATSVVWGGEQFF
v_gene: TRBV6-5; abundance: .; len: 15; j_gene: TRBJ1-1; d_gene: TRBD1; CDR3nt: TGTGCCAGCAGACGGGGACAGGGGATGAACACTGAAGCTTTCTTT; CDR3aa: CASRRGQGMNTEAFF
v_gene: TRBV18; abundance: .; len: 13; j_gene: TRBJ1-5; d_gene: .; CDR3nt: TGTGCCAGCTCACCAGACAAAAATCAGCCCCAGCATTTT; CDR3aa: CASSPDKNQPQHF
v_gene: TRBV7-9; abundance: .; len: 14; j_gene: TRBJ1-4; d_gene: .; CDR3nt: TGTGCCAGCAGCTATGAGGCAACTAATGAAAAACTGTTTTTT; CDR3aa: CASSYEATNEKLFF
v_gene: TRBV7-2; abundance: .; len: 12; j_gene: TRBJ1-2; d_gene: TRBD1; CDR3nt: TGTGCCAGCAGCCAAAACAGGGGAGGCTACACCTTC; CDR3aa: CASSQNRGGYTF
v_gene: TRBV6-5; abundance: once; len: 15; j_gene: TRBJ1-4; d_gene: .; CDR3nt: TGTGCCAGCAGTCCGCAGGGGCGTTATAGTGAAAAACTGTTTTTT; CDR3aa: CASSPQGRYSEKLFF
v_gene: TRBV28; abundance: .; len: 12; j_gene: TRBJ1-2; d_gene: TRBD1; CDR3nt: TGTGCCAGCAGTACACAGGGGCAGGGCTACACCTTC; CDR3aa: CASSTQGQGYTF
v_gene: TRBV5-1; abundance: .; len: 14; j_gene: TRBJ1-1; d_gene: .; CDR3nt: TGCGCCAGCAGCTTCGGGACACCCGCTGGTGAAGCTTTCTTT; CDR3aa: CASSFGTPAGEAFF
v_gene: TRBV7-3; abundance: .; len: 16; j_gene: TRBJ2-5; d_gene: .; CDR3nt: TGTGCCAGCAGCCCTGTCGGGGGAGGCCGTGGGGAGACCCAGTACTTC; CDR3aa: CASSPVGGGRGETQYF
v_gene: TRBV28; abundance: .; len: 19; j_gene: TRBJ2-6; d_gene: TRBD1; CDR3nt: TGTGCCAGCAGTTCGGGATGGGACAGGGGAGGTTCTGGGGCCAACGTCCTGACTTTC; CDR3aa: CASSSGWDRGGSGANVLTF
v_gene: TRBV5-1; abundance: once; len: 16; j_gene: TRBJ2-2; d_gene: TRBD2; CDR3nt: TGCGCCAGCAGCCAACGGACTAGCGGAAACACCGGGGAGCTGTTTTTT; CDR3aa: CASSQRTSGNTGELFF
v_gene: TRBV4-1; abundance: .; len: 17; j_gene: TRBJ1-2; d_gene: TRBD1; CDR3nt: TGCGCCAGCAGCCAAGCGGCCCCGGGACAGGGGGCCTATGGCTACACCTTC; CDR3aa: CASSQAAPGQGAYGYTF
v_gene: TRBV5-1; abundance: .; len: 16; j_gene: TRBJ1-1; d_gene: .; CDR3nt: TGCGCCAGCAGCTCCCCCCGATCTGCCCAGAGGGCTGAAGCTTTCTTT; CDR3aa: CASSSPRSAQRAEAFF
v_gene: TRBV6-1; abundance: .; len: 15; j_gene: TRBJ2-7; d_gene: .; CDR3nt: TGTGCCAGCAGTGAAGCGGGAGGCCGCTCCTACGAGCAGTACTTC; CDR3aa: CASSEAGGRSYEQYF
v_gene: TRBV4-1; abundance: .; len: 16; j_gene: TRBJ2-3; d_gene: TRBD2; CDR3nt: TGCGCCAGCAGCCAGGGACTAGCGACATCCACAGATACGCAGTATTTT; CDR3aa: CASSQGLATSTDTQYF
v_gene: TRBV29-1; abundance: .; len: 14; j_gene: TRBJ2-1; d_gene: TRBD2; CDR3nt: TGCAGCGTAGCGGGGGACGTCTCCTACAATGAGCAGTTCTTC; CDR3aa: CSVAGDVSYNEQFF
v_gene: TRBV5-5; abundance: .; len: 15; j_gene: TRBJ2-3; d_gene: TRBD1; CDR3nt: TGTGCCAGCAGCTCAGGGGGACAGGGGGGCTCGAGGCAGTATTTT; CDR3aa: CASSSGGQGGSRQYF
v_gene: TRBV3-1/TRBV3-2; abundance: .; len: 12; j_gene: TRBJ1-2; d_gene: .; CDR3nt: TGTGCCAGTCAGGGTCCTAACTATGGCTACACCTTC; CDR3aa: CASQGPNYGYTF
v_gene: TRBV29-1; abundance: once; len: 13; j_gene: TRBJ2-5; d_gene: TRBD2; CDR3nt: TGCAGCGTTCTCGGGGGGGCTATGAAGACCCAGTACTTC; CDR3aa: CSVLGGAMKTQYF
v_gene: TRBV6-2/TRBV6-3; abundance: .; len: 14; j_gene: TRBJ2-7; d_gene: .; CDR3nt: TGTGCCAGCAGTCCCTATGGCGGGGCATACGAGCAGTACTTC; CDR3aa: CASSPYGGAYEQYF
v_gene: TRBV5-1; abundance: few; len: 15; j_gene: TRBJ1-1; d_gene: .; CDR3nt: TGCGCCAGCAGCCCGAACTTACAGGGGAACACTGAAGCTTTCTTT; CDR3aa: CASSPNLQGNTEAFF
v_gene: TRBV19; abundance: .; len: 12; j_gene: TRBJ2-1; d_gene: .; CDR3nt: TGTGCCAGTAGACACAGGGAGGGTGAGCAGTTCTTC; CDR3aa: CASRHREGEQFF
v_gene: TRBV19; abundance: once; len: 18; j_gene: TRBJ1-5; d_gene: TRBD1; CDR3nt: TGTGCCAGTAGTGCTATTTGGGAAACAGGGGATAGCAATCAGCCCCAGCATTTT; CDR3aa: CASSAIWETGDSNQPQHF
v_gene: TRBV27; abundance: .; len: 13; j_gene: TRBJ1-5; d_gene: .; CDR3nt: TGTGCCAGCAAAGAGGGTAGCAATCAGCCCCAGCATTTT; CDR3aa: CASKEGSNQPQHF